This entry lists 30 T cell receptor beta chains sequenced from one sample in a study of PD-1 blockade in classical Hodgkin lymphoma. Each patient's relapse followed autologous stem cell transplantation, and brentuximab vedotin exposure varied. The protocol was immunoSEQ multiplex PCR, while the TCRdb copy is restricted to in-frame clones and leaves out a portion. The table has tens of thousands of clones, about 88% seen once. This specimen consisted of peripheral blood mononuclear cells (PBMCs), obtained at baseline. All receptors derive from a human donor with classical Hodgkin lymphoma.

CDR3 in DNA: TGTGCCAGCAGCTTAGTGAGGAGACAGGGGTACGAGCAGTACTTC. Protein product: CASSLVRRQGYEQYF. This sequence joins TRBV7-7 and TRBJ2-7, with TRBD1 matching over 8 bases. This CDR3 has 15 residues. Trimming at V came to 1 base and at J to 4 bases, leaving 6 bases not matched to a gene. The germline V gene has CDR1 SSHAT and CDR2 FNYEAQ (reference sequence).

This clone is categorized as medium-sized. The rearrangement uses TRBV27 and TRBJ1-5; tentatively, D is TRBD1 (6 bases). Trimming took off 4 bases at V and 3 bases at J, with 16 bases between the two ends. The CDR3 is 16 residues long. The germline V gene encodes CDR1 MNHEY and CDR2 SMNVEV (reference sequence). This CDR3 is CASSSGRGEFNQPQHF. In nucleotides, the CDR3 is TGTGCCAGCAGTTCTGGGAGGGGGGAATTCAATCAGCCCCAGCATTTT.

CDR3 protein: CASSFRGSYEQYF. Written as DNA, the CDR3 is TGTGCCAGCAGCTTTCGCGGGAGTTACGAGCAGTACTTC. The rearrangement links TRBV5-4 to TRBJ2-7; 7 bases map to TRBD2. Trimming removed 2 bases from V and 4 bases from J; junction bases left unmatched: 3. The CDR3 runs to 13 residues. CDR1 SGHNT and CDR2 YYREEE come from the germline V gene (reference sequence). The full variable domain, rest sourced from reference TRBV5-4 and TRBJ2-7, is ETGVTQSPTHLIKTRGQQVTLRCSSQSGHNTVSWYQQALGQGPQFIFQYYREEENGRGNFPPRFSGLQFPNYSSELNVNALELDDSALYLCASSFRGSYEQYFGPGTRLTVT.

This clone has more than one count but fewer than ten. CDR3 nucleotide sequence: TGTGCCAGCAGCTCCGGGACTAGCGGGGGGATTAGCACAGATACGCAGTATTTT. It encodes CASSSGTSGGISTDTQYF. V usage is TRBV7-9 and J usage is TRBJ2-3; 15 bases line up with TRBD2. The germline gives CDR1 SEHNR, CDR2 FQNEAQ (reference sequence). The CDR3 runs 18 residues. V lost 4 bases, J lost 0 bases, and 5 bases stayed unmatched.

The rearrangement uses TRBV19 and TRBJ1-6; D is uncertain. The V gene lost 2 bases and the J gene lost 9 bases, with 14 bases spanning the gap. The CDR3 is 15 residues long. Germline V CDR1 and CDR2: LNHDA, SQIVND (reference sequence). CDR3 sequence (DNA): TGTGCCAGTAGTATATCTCTCACCCCTGGTTCACCCCTCCACTTT. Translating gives CASSISLTPGSPLHF.

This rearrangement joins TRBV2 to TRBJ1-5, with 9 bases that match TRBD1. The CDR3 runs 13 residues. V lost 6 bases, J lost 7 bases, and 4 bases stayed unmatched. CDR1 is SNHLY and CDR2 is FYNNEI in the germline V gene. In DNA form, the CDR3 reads TGTGCCAGCAGGCGACAGGGGGGGCAGCCCCAGCATTTT. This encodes CASRRQGGQPQHF.

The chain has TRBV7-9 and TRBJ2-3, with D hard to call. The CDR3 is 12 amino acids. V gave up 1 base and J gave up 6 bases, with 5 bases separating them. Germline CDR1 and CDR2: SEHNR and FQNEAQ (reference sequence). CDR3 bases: TGTGCCAGCAGCTTAGTTGTCGATACGCAGTATTTT. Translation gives CASSLVVDTQYF.

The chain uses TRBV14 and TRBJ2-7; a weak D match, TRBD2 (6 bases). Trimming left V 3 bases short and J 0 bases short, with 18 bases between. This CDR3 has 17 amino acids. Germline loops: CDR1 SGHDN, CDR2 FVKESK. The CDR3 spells CASSHGRGGTSSYEQYF. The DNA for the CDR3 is TGTGCCAGCAGCCACGGGAGAGGCGGGACGAGCTCCTACGAGCAGTACTTC.

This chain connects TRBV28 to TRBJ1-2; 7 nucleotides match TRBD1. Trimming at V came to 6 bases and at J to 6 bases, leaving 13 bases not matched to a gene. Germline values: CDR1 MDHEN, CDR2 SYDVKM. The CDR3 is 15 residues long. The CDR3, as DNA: TGTGCCAGCAGCCGAGTCCGGGACAGCTTTAATGGCTACACCTTC. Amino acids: CASSRVRDSFNGYTF.

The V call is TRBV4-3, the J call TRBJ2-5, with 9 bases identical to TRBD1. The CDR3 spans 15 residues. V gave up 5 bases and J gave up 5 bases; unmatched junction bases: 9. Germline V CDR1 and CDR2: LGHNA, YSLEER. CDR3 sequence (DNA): TGCGCCAGCAGCGCAAACAGGGGGCTATTGGAGACCCAGTACTTC. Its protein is CASSANRGLLETQYF.

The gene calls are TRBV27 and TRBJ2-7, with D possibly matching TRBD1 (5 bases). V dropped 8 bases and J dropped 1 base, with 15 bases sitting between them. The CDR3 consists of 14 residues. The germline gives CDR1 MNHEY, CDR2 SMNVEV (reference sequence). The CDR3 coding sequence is TGTGCCAGCCCCACCGGACACTTATCCTACGAGCAGTACTTC. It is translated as CASPTGHLSYEQYF.

The CDR3 loop reads CASTSTGSYEQYF. In nucleotides, the CDR3 is TGTGCCAGCACCTCGACCGGGTCCTACGAGCAGTACTTC. The V gene is TRBV6-1, the J gene TRBJ2-5, with D uncertain. The J call may be faulty, since TRBJ2-7 better matches the DNA end. Germline V gene sequence: CDR1 MNHNS, CDR2 SASEGT. CDR3 length: 13 amino acids.

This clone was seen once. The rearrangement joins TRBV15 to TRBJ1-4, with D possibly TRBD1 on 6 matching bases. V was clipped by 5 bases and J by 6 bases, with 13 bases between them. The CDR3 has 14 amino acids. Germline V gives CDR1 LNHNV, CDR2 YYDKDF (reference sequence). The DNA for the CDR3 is TGTGCCACCAGCGAACAGGGCGTGGATGAAAAACTGTTTTTT. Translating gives CATSEQGVDEKLFF. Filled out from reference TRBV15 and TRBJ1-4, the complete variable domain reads DAMVIQNPRYQVTQFGKPVTLSCSQTLNHNVMYWYQQKSSQAPKLLFHYYDKDFNNEADTPDNFQSRRPNTSFCFLDIRSPGLGDTAMYLCATSEQGVDEKLFFGSGTQLSVL.

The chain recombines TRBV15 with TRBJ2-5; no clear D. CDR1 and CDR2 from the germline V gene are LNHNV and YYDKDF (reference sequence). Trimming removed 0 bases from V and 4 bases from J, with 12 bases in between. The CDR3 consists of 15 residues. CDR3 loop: CATSRDSLQGETQYF. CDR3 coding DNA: TGTGCCACCAGCAGAGATTCCCTACAAGGAGAGACCCAGTACTTC.

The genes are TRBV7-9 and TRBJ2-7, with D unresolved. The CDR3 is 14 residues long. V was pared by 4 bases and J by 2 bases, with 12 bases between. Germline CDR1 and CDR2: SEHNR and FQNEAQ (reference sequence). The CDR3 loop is CASSSKDGTYEQYF. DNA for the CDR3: TGTGCCAGCAGCTCTAAGGACGGAACCTACGAGCAGTACTTC. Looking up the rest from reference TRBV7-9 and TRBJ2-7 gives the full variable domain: DTGVSQNPRHKITKRGQNVTFRCDPISEHNRLYWYRQTLGQGPEFLTYFQNEAQLEKSRLLSDRFSAERPKGSFSTLEIQRTEQGDSAMYLCASSSKDGTYEQYFGPGTRLTVT.

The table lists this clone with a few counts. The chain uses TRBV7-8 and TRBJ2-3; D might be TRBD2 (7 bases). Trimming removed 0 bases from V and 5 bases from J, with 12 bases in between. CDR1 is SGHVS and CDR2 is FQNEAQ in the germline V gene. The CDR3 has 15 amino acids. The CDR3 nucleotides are TGTGCCAGCAGCTTAGCGGGGGGGCTCATAGATACGCAGTATTTT. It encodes CASSLAGGLIDTQYF.

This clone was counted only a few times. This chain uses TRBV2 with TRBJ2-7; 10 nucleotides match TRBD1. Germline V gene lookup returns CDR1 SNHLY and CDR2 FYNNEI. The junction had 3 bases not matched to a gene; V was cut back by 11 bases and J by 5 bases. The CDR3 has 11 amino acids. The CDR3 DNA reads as TGTGCCGGGGACAGGGGCGACGAGCAGTACTTC. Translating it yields CAGDRGDEQYF.

The CDR3 is CSVETGGSNTGELFF. In DNA, the CDR3 is TGCAGCGTTGAAACAGGGGGCTCGAACACCGGGGAGCTGTTTTTT. The chain uses TRBV29-1 and TRBJ2-2; TRBD1 agrees at 9 bases. This CDR3 is built from 15 residues. After removal of 2 bases from V and 0 bases from J, the junction contained 1 base not matched to a gene. Germline lookup yields CDR1 SQVTM and CDR2 ANQGSEA.

As DNA, the CDR3 is TGTGCCAGCAGAAGTAGCGGGAGGGCCCGGGAGACCCAGTACTTC. Its protein product is CASRSSGRARETQYF. This chain connects TRBV25-1 to TRBJ2-5, with 11 bases fitting TRBD2. Germline V gene sequence: CDR1 MGHDK, CDR2 SYGVNS. The CDR3 is 15 residues long. V gave up 6 bases and J gave up 5 bases; unmatched junction bases: 8.

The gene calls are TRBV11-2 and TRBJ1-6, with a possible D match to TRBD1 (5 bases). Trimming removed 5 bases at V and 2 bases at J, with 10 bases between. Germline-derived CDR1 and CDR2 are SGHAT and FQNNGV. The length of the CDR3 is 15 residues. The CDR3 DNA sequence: TGTGCCAGCAGCCATCCAGGGCCCTATAATTCACCCCTCCACTTT. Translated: CASSHPGPYNSPLHF.

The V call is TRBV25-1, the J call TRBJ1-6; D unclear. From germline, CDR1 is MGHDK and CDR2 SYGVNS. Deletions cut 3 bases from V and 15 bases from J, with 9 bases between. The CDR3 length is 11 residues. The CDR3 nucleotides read TGTGCCAGCAGTGACAGAGGGCGCCTCCACTTT. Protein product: CASSDRGRLHF.

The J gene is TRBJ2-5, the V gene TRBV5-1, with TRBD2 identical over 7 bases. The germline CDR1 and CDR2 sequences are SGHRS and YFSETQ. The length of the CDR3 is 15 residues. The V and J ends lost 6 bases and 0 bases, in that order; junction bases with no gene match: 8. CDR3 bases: TGCGCCAGCATTGGTAGCGGGCTGTACCAAGAGACCCAGTACTTC. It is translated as CASIGSGLYQETQYF.

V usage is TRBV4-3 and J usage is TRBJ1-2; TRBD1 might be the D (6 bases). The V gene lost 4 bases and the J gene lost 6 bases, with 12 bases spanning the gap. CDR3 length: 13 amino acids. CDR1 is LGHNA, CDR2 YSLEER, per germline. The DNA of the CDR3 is TGCGCCAGCAGCCGCATGGCAGGGGATGGCTACACCTTC. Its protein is CASSRMAGDGYTF.

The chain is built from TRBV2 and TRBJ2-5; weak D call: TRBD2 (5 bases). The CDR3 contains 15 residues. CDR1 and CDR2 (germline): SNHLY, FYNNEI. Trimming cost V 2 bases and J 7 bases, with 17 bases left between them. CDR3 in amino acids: CASSESQLALGTQYF. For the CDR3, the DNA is TGTGCCAGCAGTGAAAGCCAGCTAGCCCTAGGGACCCAGTACTTC.

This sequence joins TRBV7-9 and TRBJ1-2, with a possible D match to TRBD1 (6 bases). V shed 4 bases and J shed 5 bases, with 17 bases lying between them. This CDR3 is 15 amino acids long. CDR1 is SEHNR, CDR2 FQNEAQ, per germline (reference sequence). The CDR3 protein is CASSSENGQTYGYTF. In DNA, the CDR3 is TGTGCCAGCAGCTCAGAGAACGGACAGACGTATGGCTACACCTTC.

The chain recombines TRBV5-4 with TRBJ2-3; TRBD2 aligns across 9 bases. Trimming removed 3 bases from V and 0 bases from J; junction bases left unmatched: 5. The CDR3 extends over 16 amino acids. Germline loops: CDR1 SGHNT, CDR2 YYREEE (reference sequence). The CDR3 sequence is CASSWSSGGSTDTQYF. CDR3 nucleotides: TGTGCCAGCAGCTGGAGTAGCGGGGGTAGCACAGATACGCAGTATTTT. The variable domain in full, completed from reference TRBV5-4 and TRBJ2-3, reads ETGVTQSPTHLIKTRGQQVTLRCSSQSGHNTVSWYQQALGQGPQFIFQYYREEENGRGNFPPRFSGLQFPNYSSELNVNALELDDSALYLCASSWSSGGSTDTQYFGPGTRLTVL.

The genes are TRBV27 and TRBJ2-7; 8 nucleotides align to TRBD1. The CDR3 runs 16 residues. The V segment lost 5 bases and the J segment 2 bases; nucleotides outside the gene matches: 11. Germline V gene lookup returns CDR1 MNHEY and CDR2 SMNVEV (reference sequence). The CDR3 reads CASSPRTGKMAYEQYF. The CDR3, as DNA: TGTGCCAGCAGTCCAAGGACAGGGAAGATGGCCTACGAGCAGTACTTC.

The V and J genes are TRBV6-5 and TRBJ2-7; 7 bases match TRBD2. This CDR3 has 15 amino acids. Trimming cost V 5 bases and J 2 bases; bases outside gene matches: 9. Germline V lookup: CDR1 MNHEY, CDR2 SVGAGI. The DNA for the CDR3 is TGTGCCAGCAGTCTCGCCAAGGGAGGGACCTACGAGCAGTACTTC. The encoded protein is CASSLAKGGTYEQYF.

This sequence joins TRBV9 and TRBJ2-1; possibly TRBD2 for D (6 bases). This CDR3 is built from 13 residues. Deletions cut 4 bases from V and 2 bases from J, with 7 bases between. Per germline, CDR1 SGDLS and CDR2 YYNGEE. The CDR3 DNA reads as TGTGCCAGCAGCCCGGGGGCCTACAATGAGCAGTTCTTC. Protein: CASSPGAYNEQFF.

The DNA for the CDR3 is TGCGCCAGCGGTAGCACAGATACGCAGTATTTT. Residues: CASGSTDTQYF. The chain employs TRBV5-1 and TRBJ2-3; no clear D. CDR3 size: 11 residues. Trimming stripped 7 bases from V and 0 bases from J, with 3 bases between. CDR1 and CDR2 from the germline V gene are SGHRS and YFSETQ.